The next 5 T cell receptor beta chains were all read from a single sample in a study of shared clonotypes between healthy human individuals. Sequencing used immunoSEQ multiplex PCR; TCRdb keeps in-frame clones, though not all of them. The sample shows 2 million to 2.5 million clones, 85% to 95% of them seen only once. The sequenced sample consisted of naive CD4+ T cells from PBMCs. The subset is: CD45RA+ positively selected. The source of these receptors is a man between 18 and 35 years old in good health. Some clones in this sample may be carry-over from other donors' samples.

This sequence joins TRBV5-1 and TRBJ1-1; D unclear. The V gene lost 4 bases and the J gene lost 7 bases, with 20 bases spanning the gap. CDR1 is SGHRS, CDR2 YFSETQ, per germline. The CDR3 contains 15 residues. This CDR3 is CASSPAAVGGGEAFF. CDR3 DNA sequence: TGCGCCAGCAGCCCTGCCGCGGTGGGCGGTGGTGAAGCTTTCTTT.

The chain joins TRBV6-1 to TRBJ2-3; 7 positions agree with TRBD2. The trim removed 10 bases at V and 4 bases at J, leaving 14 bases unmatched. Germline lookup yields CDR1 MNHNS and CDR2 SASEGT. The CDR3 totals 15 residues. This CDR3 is CATIPGGPAADTQYF. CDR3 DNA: TGTGCCACCATTCCGGGAGGACCCGCGGCAGATACGCAGTATTTT.

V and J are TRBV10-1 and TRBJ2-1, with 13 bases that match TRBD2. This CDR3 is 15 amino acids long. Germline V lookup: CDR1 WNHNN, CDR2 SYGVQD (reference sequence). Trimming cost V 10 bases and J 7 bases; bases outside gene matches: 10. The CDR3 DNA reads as TGCGCCACCCGGACTAGCGGGAGAGAGTCGAATGAGCAGTTCTTC. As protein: CATRTSGRESNEQFF.

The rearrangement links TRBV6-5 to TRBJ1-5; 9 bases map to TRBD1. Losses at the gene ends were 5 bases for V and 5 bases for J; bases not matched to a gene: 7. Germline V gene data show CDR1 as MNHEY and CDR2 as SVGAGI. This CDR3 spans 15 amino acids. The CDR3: CASSTRDRAYQPQHF. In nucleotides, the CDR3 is TGTGCCAGCAGTACTCGGGACAGGGCCTATCAGCCCCAGCATTTT.

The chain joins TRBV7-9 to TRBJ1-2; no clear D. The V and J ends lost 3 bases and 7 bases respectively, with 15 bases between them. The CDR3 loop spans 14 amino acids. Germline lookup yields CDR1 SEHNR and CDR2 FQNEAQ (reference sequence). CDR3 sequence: CASSLTDLRGGYTF. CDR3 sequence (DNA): TGTGCCAGCAGCTTGACCGACTTACGGGGTGGCTACACCTTC.